The rows below give T cell receptor beta chains drawn from one sample of a study of CD8 T cells in ankylosing spondylitis. TCRdb re-analysed the 5' RACE reads in MiXCR, keeping a single row per CDR3 protein. The data contain approximately 350,000 distinct CDR3 sequences, approximately 20% of them singletons. Source material: blood, either unsorted or a sorted T cell fraction (not recorded which). These TCRs come from a male donor with ankylosing spondylitis or in good health (not recorded which). Each CDR3 is given with its conserved first and last residue. Each record gives: V gene, D gene, clone size, J gene, CDR3 DNA, CDR3 protein. A D gene is named only where the DNA matches it firmly. Some rows have no size entry. The others give once, few or many, or a class for an expanded clone.

TRBV2	TRBD1	NA	TRBJ2-2	TGTGCCTGCACTCACCGGGGTCCTCGGACAGGGCCCCGCGGGGAGCTGTTTTTT	CACTHRGPRTGPRGELFF
TRBV24-1	NA	NA	TRBJ2-5	TGTGCCACCAGTGACCAGTGGGACGGGGAAGAGACCCAGTACTTC	CATSDQWDGEETQYF
TRBV7-9	TRBD1	few	TRBJ1-2	TGTGCCAGCAGCTCCGAAGACAGGGCGAGGAACTTC	CASSSEDRARNF
TRBV29-1	NA	NA	TRBJ2-2	TGCAGCGTTGCTGCTTCCGGGACGACCACCGGGGAGCTGTTTTTT	CSVAASGTTTGELFF
TRBV27	TRBD2	few	TRBJ2-7	TGTGCCAGCAGTTTAAGGAGCGGGGGGTCCTACGAGCAGTACTTC	CASSLRSGGSYEQYF
TRBV28	NA	few	TRBJ2-1	TGTGCCAGCAGTTACACCATTCCTCAGGGACAAGAGAACAATGAGCAGTTCTTC	CASSYTIPQGQENNEQFF
TRBV15	TRBD2	NA	TRBJ2-3	TGTGCCACCAGCAGAGGACTAGCGGGGGGCACAGATACGCAGTATTTT	CATSRGLAGGTDTQYF
TRBV6-1	NA	NA	TRBJ2-7	TGTGCCAGCAGTGAAGGGGCAGGGTTGTCCTACGAGCAGTACTTC	CASSEGAGLSYEQYF
TRBV29-1	TRBD2	NA	TRBJ2-1	TGCAGCGTGACCGGGAGGTTAAGCTCCTACAATGAGCAGTTCTTC	CSVTGRLSSYNEQFF
TRBV29-1	NA	NA	TRBJ2-1	TGCAGCGTTGAGGTCTGGGCTAGGAGGCACAAAAGAAATGAGCAGTTCTTC	CSVEVWARRHKRNEQFF
TRBV5-6	NA	few	TRBJ2-7	TGTGCCAGCAGCTTCCTGCCTGGGTACGAGGACGAGCAGTACTTC	CASSFLPGYEDEQYF
TRBV7-9	TRBD1	NA	TRBJ2-7	TGTGCCAGCAGCTTGGGGGGACAGGGGGCGAGGGAGCAGTACTTC	CASSLGGQGAREQYF
TRBV12-3/TRBV12-4	NA	NA	TRBJ1-4	TGTGCCAGCAGTTTAGCGACAAGTGCAACTAATGAAAAACTGTTTTTT	CASSLATSATNEKLFF
TRBV11-2	TRBD2	NA	TRBJ2-5	TGTGCCAGCAGCCAAGGGGACTACCACGTACCCTCCCAAGAGACCCAGTACTTC	CASSQGDYHVPSQETQYF
TRBV5-6	TRBD1	NA	TRBJ2-2	TGTGCCAGCAGCCAGACAGGGGCCGGGGAGCTGTTTTTT	CASSQTGAGELFF
TRBV6-5	NA	NA	TRBJ2-1	TGTGCCAGCAGTTACTATGCGGGCACTGAGCAGTTCTTC	CASSYYAGTEQFF
TRBV12-3/TRBV12-4	NA	few	TRBJ2-6	TGTGCCAGCAGTTTTATCTCTGGGGCCAACGTCCTGACTTTC	CASSFISGANVLTF
TRBV4-1	NA	NA	TRBJ1-2	TGCGCCAGCAGCCCCGACACTCATATTAACTATGGCTACACCTTC	CASSPDTHINYGYTF
TRBV2	TRBD1	few	TRBJ2-3	TGTGCCAGCAGTCGTGGGGACAGAGAAACAGATACGCAGTATTTT	CASSRGDRETDTQYF
TRBV27	NA	many	TRBJ2-2	TGTGCCAGCAGTCCGCATTTGGGGCGGACCGGGGAGCTGTTTTTT	CASSPHLGRTGELFF
TRBV15	NA	NA	TRBJ2-1	TGTGCCACCAGCAGAGAGGGGGCTGGGGCCAATGAGCAGTTCTTC	CATSREGAGANEQFF
TRBV2	NA	NA	TRBJ2-5	TGTGCCAGCATTGGGTACGGTGGTGTTCCAGGGACCCAGTACTTC	CASIGYGGVPGTQYF
TRBV15	NA	NA	TRBJ2-3	TGTGCCACCAGCACAATCAACACAGATACGCAGTATTTT	CATSTINTDTQYF
TRBV10-2	TRBD2	few	TRBJ2-7	TGCGCCAGCAGTGAGTCCGATTGGCGGGGGAACTTCTCCTACGAGCAGTACTTC	CASSESDWRGNFSYEQYF
TRBV12-3/TRBV12-4	NA	NA	TRBJ2-1	TGTGCCAGCACCTTTGGTGGATACAATGAGCAGTTCTTC	CASTFGGYNEQFF
TRBV11-2	TRBD1	NA	TRBJ2-2	TGTGCCAGCAGTTATTACCAGACAGGGTGGACCGGGGAGCTGTTTTTT	CASSYYQTGWTGELFF
TRBV12-3/TRBV12-4	NA	few	TRBJ1-3	TGTGCCAGCAGTCTCCGGGGGGGGGGCACCATATATTTT	CASSLRGGGTIYF
TRBV28	TRBD1	few	TRBJ2-5	TGTGCCAGCAGTGACACAGGGGTTTGGGAGACCCAGTACTTC	CASSDTGVWETQYF
TRBV2	NA	few	TRBJ2-7	TGTGCCAGCAGCCCGGACAACCGGTACGAGCAGTACTTC	CASSPDNRYEQYF
TRBV20-1	NA	few	TRBJ2-7	TGCAGTGCTGACGGTACCTACGAGCAGTACTTC	CSADGTYEQYF
TRBV7-9	TRBD1	NA	TRBJ2-3	TGTGCCAGCAGCCACAGGGGACGCACAGATACGCAGTATTTT	CASSHRGRTDTQYF
TRBV28	NA	NA	TRBJ1-6	TGTGCCACCCTCACGGAGAGGATCTATAATTCACCCCTCCACTTT	CATLTERIYNSPLHF
TRBV29-1	TRBD2	few	TRBJ2-7	TGCAGCGTCCTCCGTCCAGCGGGGGGAACGTACGAGCAGTACTTC	CSVLRPAGGTYEQYF
TRBV2	NA	NA	TRBJ2-7	TGTGCCAGCACCCTGACAGCCTCTCCCTCCTACGAGCAGTACTTC	CASTLTASPSYEQYF
TRBV7-9	NA	NA	TRBJ2-7	TGTGCCAGCAGCGGGGCAGGTTACTCCTACGAGCAGTACTTC	CASSGAGYSYEQYF
TRBV24-1	NA	many	TRBJ2-1	TGTGCCACCAGTGCCGGGGTCTACAATGAGCAGTTCTTC	CATSAGVYNEQFF
TRBV28	NA	NA	TRBJ1-6	TGTGCCAGCAGTCCGGAGCCCGTACCCCTCCACTTT	CASSPEPVPLHF
TRBV5-6	NA	few	TRBJ2-4	TGTGCCAGCAGCCTCCTGACAGTTCTAGCCAAAAACATTCAGTACTTC	CASSLLTVLAKNIQYF
TRBV29-1	NA	NA	TRBJ2-4	TGCAGCGTCCCCTCCCCACGTCAAGCCAAAAACATTCAGTACTTC	CSVPSPRQAKNIQYF
TRBV20-1	TRBD2	NA	TRBJ2-1	TGCAGTGCTAGAGAGGATAGCGGGGGCCCCGGCGATGAGCAGTTCTTC	CSAREDSGGPGDEQFF
TRBV7-9	NA	NA	TRBJ2-7	TGTGCCAGCAGCTATGGACGGAACTACGAGCAGTACTTC	CASSYGRNYEQYF
TRBV28	TRBD1	NA	TRBJ2-7	TGTGCCACTCTCCTCAGGGGGAGAAGCTCCTACGAGCAGTACTTC	CATLLRGRSSYEQYF